One and the same sample provided the 10 T cell receptor beta chains below, sequenced in a study of T cell responses to AZD1222 COVID-19 vaccine (dated by TCRdb to about 2021). What this sample's time point label stands for: baseline before first vaccination. The method was the immunoSEQ multiplex PCR assay. What TCRdb holds here is the immuneACCESS table cut down to in-frame rearrangements. Part of the clones is not present; checked against another copy, under half of the missing clones reflect an unresolved V gene, and the others are unexplained. The sample table lists under 140,000 clones, 70% to 90% of them with a count of one. The ten biggest clones cover approximately 3% of the sample. Material: peripheral blood, obtained on day 0 of AZD1222 vaccination. The receptors were gathered from an adult in good health.

The genes are TRBV5-1 and TRBJ2-3; D gene ambiguous. Trimming took off 3 bases at V and 4 bases at J, with 9 bases between the two ends. CDR3 size: 13 residues. Germline assignment: CDR1 SGHRS and CDR2 YFSETQ. CDR3 region: CASSSRVSDTQYF. CDR3 nucleotides: TGCGCCAGCAGCTCAAGAGTTTCAGATACGCAGTATTTT.

The CDR3 DNA reads as TGTGCCAGCAGCTCCGGGGGGGGACGGTCTAATGAAAAACTGTTTTTT. Its translation: CASSSGGGRSNEKLFF. The chain recombines TRBV5-4 with TRBJ1-4, with a possible D match to TRBD1 (5 bases). The CDR3 contains 16 residues. Per germline, CDR1 SGHNT and CDR2 YYREEE (reference sequence). V gave up 3 bases and J gave up 3 bases, with 15 bases separating them.

The rearrangement links TRBV5-6 to TRBJ1-2; 7 nucleotides line up with TRBD1. Germline CDR1 is SGHDT and CDR2 is YYEEEE. CDR3 size: 15 residues. Unmatched junction bases numbered 11, after V lost 4 bases and J lost 5 bases. The CDR3 sequence is CASSLRQGGKYGYTF. DNA for the CDR3: TGTGCCAGCAGCCTGCGTCAGGGGGGAAAGTATGGCTACACCTTC. Based on the CDR3 plus reference TRBV5-6 and TRBJ1-2, the full variable domain is DAGVTQSPTHLIKTRGQQVTLRCSPKSGHDTVSWYQQALGQGPQFIFQYYEEEERQRGNFPDRFSGHQFPNYSSELNVNALLLGDSALYLCASSLRQGGKYGYTFGSGTRLTVV.

The genes are TRBV7-2 and TRBJ1-1, with D unclear. V was clipped by 1 base and J by 3 bases, with 9 bases between them. Germline V gene data show CDR1 as SGHTA and CDR2 as FQGNSA. This CDR3 spans 14 amino acids. The CDR3 nucleotides read TGTGCCAGCAGCTTAGAGGCCCCATACACTGAAGCTTTCTTT. It yields the protein CASSLEAPYTEAFF.

The chain is built from TRBV6-6 and TRBJ2-7; possibly TRBD2 for D (6 bases). Germline CDR1 is MNHNY and CDR2 is SVGAGI (reference sequence). V was shortened by 6 bases and J by 3 bases, with 18 bases between the two germline ends. The CDR3 length is 15 residues. The CDR3 region is CASRLIQRELYEQYF. As DNA, the CDR3 is TGTGCCAGCAGACTCATCCAACGGGAGCTCTACGAGCAGTACTTC.

This chain joins TRBV5-6 and TRBJ1-5; D ambiguous. This CDR3 contains 18 residues. Per the germline V gene, CDR1 is SGHDT and CDR2 is YYEEEE. V lost 0 bases to trimming and J lost 5 bases, with 21 bases between them. The CDR3 spells CASSLGIFGPTADQPQHF. DNA for the CDR3: TGTGCCAGCAGCTTGGGTATCTTTGGCCCCACAGCAGATCAGCCCCAGCATTTT.

The chain combines TRBV7-2 with TRBJ2-7; 10 positions agree with TRBD2. This CDR3 is 16 amino acids long. Trimming removed 5 bases from V and 2 bases from J; junction bases left unmatched: 9. Germline CDR1 and CDR2: SGHTA and FQGNSA. The CDR3 DNA sequence: TGTGCCAGCAGCCAAATGACTAGCGGGTATACCTACGAGCAGTACTTC. Translation gives CASSQMTSGYTYEQYF.

The genes are TRBV21-1 and TRBJ2-7; the D call of TRBD2 is as the table states it, not checked on the DNA. TRBV21-1 is recorded as a pseudogene. The CDR3 contains 13 residues. The CDR3 DNA reads TGTGCCAGCAGCATCCCTCCGGGGGGGGAGCAGTACTTC. Translation gives CASSIPPGGEQYF.

CDR3 coding DNA: TGTGCCAGCAGCCTTGGACTAGCGGGAGTCGAGACCCAGTACTTC. This gives the protein CASSLGLAGVETQYF. The rearrangement joins TRBV3-1 (or the pseudogene TRBV3-2) to TRBJ2-5, with 13 bases lining up with TRBD2. This CDR3 has 15 residues. In germline, CDR1 is LGHDT, CDR2 YNNKEL (reference sequence). Germline trimming cut 4 bases from V and 5 bases from J; bases unmatched to any gene: 4.

The V gene is TRBV5-8, the J gene TRBJ2-2; no clear D. This CDR3 has 16 residues. Germline lookup yields CDR1 SGHTS and CDR2 YDEGEE. V was clipped by 0 bases and J by 4 bases, with 13 bases between them. The CDR3 DNA follows: TGTGCCAGCAGCTTGGAGGCCGTGGAGTTCACCGGGGAGCTGTTTTTT. Translation: CASSLEAVEFTGELFF. Combining the CDR3 with reference TRBV5-8 and TRBJ2-2 gives the whole variable domain EAGVTQSPTHLIKTRGQQATLRCSPISGHTSVYWYQQALGLGLQFLLWYDEGEERNRGNFPPRFSGRQFPNYSSELNVNALELEDSALYLCASSLEAVEFTGELFFGEGSRLTVL.